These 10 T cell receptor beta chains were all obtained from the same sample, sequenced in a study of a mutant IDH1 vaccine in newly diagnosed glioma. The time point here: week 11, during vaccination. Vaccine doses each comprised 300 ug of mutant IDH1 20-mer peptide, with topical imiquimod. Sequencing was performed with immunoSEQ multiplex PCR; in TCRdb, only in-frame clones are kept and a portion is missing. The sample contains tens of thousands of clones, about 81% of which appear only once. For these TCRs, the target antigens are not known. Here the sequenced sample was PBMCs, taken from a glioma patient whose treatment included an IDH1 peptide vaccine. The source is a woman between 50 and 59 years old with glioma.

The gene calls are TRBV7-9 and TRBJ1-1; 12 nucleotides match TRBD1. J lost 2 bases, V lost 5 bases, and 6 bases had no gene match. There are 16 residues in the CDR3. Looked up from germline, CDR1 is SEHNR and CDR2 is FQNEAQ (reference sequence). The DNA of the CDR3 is TGTGCCAGCAGCCTAAGGGACAGGGGGCTAAACACTGAAGCTTTCTTT. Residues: CASSLRDRGLNTEAFF. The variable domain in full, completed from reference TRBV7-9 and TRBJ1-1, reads DTGVSQNPRHKITKRGQNVTFRCDPISEHNRLYWYRQTLGQGPEFLTYFQNEAQLEKSRLLSDRFSAERPKGSFSTLEIQRTEQGDSAMYLCASSLRDRGLNTEAFFGQGTRLTVV.

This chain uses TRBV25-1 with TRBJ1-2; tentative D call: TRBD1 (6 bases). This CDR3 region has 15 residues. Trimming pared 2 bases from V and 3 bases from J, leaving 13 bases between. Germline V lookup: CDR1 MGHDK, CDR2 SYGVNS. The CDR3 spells CASSEVGRGDYGYTF. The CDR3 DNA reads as TGTGCCAGCAGTGAAGTCGGCAGGGGTGACTATGGCTACACCTTC.

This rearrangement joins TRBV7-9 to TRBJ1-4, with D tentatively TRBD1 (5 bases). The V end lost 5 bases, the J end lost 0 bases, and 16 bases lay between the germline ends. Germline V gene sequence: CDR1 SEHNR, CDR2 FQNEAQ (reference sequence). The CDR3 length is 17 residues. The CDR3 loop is CASSGAPRATTNEKLFF. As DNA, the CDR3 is TGTGCCAGCAGCGGGGCACCTCGGGCGACAACTAATGAAAAACTGTTTTTT.

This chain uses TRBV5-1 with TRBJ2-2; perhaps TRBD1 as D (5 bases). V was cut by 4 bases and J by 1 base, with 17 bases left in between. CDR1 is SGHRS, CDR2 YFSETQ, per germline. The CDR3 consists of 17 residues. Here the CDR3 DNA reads TGCGCCAGCAGCCAACTTGGTAGGGGTGTGAACACCGGGGAGCTGTTTTTT. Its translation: CASSQLGRGVNTGELFF.

The CDR3 nucleotides read TGTGCCACCCAACCAGGTCCCGCGCCATATCAGCCCCAGCATTTT. It encodes CATQPGPAPYQPQHF. The chain has TRBV27 and TRBJ1-5; D unresolved. V dropped 10 bases and J dropped 5 bases, with 21 bases sitting between them. There are 15 residues in the CDR3. Germline assignment: CDR1 MNHEY and CDR2 SMNVEV (reference sequence).

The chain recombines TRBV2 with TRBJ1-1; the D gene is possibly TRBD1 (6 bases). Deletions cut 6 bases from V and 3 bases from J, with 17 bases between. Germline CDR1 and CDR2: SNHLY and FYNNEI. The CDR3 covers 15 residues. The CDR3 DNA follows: TGTGCCAGCAGCGGGGAGGGGGGGGCTTACACTGAAGCTTTCTTT. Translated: CASSGEGGAYTEAFF.

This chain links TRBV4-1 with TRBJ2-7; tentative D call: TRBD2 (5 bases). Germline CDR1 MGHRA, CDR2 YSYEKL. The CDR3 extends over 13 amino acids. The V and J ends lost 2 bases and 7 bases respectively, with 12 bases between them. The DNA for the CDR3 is TGCGCCAGCAGCCAAAACCCTACGGGGGAGCAGTACTTC. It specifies CASSQNPTGEQYF.

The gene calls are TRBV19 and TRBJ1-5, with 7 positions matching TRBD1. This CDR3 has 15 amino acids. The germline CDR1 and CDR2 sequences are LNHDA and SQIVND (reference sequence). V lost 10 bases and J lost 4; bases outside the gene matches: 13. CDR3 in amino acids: CATDLSGGRNQPQHF. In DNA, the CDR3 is TGTGCCACCGACTTGTCAGGGGGTAGGAATCAGCCCCAGCATTTT.

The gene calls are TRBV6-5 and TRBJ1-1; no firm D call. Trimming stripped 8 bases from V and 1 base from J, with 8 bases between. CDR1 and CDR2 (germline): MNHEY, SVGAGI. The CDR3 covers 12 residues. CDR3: CASRRANTEAFF. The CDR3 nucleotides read TGTGCCAGCCGGAGGGCGAACACTGAAGCTTTCTTT.

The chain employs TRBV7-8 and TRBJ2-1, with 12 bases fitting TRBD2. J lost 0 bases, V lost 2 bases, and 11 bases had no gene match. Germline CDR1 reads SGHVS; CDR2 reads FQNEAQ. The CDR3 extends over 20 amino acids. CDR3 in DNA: TGTGCCAGCAGCTTATTCCTAGCGGGGGGGACCGCTAGCTCCTACAATGAGCAGTTCTTC. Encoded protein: CASSLFLAGGTASSYNEQFF.